The sequence of this TCR beta chain was determined in a study of identical twins. Study results and limitations: Models underestimated out-of-frame TCR alpha sharing in monozygotic twins. Excess twin sharing in beta out-of-frame sequences was weaker.

V lost 4 bases and J lost 8; bases outside the gene matches: 11. From germline, CDR1 is MDHEN and CDR2 SYDVKM. The CDR3 covers 16 residues. This clonotype was seen more than once but under ten times. Its antigen is currently unknown. With no exceptions, donors were healthy Caucasians. Each cDNA held unique molecular identifiers, and template switching gave it a universal primer site. Using its own MiXCR run on the 5' RACE reads, TCRdb lists one record per CDR3 protein. This sample has around 530,000 distinct CDR3 sequences, with about 16% found just once. This sample was also put to use in a study of yellow fever vaccine responses in identical twins.

The chain links TRBV28 to TRBJ2-1; 10 bases line up with TRBD1. Sequencing used CD4+ T cells sorted from blood. This clonotype originated in a woman aged 18-29 years in good health. DNA of the CDR3: TGTGCCAGCAGTTACGCGACAGGGGGCAAGGGGGATGAGCAGTTCTTC. Encoded protein: CASSYATGGKGDEQFF. The whole variable domain, filled in from reference TRBV28 and TRBJ2-1, reads DVKVTQSSRYLVKRTGEKVFLECVQDMDHENMFWYRQDPGLGLRLIYFSYDVKMKEKGDIPEGYSVSREKKERFSLILESASTNQTSMYLCASSYATGGKGDEQFFGPGTRLTVL.